Presented here are 18 T cell receptor beta chains from one specimen sequenced in a study of blood T cell repertoires in COVID-19. TCRdb's copy holds only in-frame clones and misses some; the assay was immunoSEQ multiplex PCR. This sample carries 60,000 to 95,000 clones, over 65% of them seen once, and the ten largest clones take just over 2.5%. The material sequenced was peripheral blood. These receptors originate from a human donor with acute or convalescent COVID-19. The donor label of this sample is uncertain.

This sequence joins TRBV29-1 and TRBJ2-3; D is ambiguous. Trimming pared 1 base from V and 1 base from J, leaving 12 bases between. This CDR3 region has 15 residues. The germline V gene encodes CDR1 SQVTM and CDR2 ANQGSEA. This chain's CDR3 is CSVEVRAVGTDTQYF. CDR3 in DNA: TGCAGCGTTGAAGTGCGCGCCGTGGGCACAGATACGCAGTATTTT.

This clone was counted a few times. The rearrangement links TRBV3-1 (or the pseudogene TRBV3-2) to TRBJ2-3, with TRBD2 identical over 11 bases. From germline, CDR1 is LGHDT and CDR2 YNNKEL (reference sequence). The CDR3 has 15 residues. Trimming took 5 bases from V and 2 from J; bases not matched to a gene: 3. The CDR3 protein is CASSVAGGVTDTQYF. The CDR3 coding sequence is TGTGCCAGCAGCGTAGCGGGAGGGGTCACAGATACGCAGTATTTT.

The chain has TRBV25-1 and TRBJ1-1; D remains ambiguous. There are 12 residues in the CDR3. The V and J ends lost 5 bases and 8 bases respectively, with 12 bases between them. Germline-derived CDR1 and CDR2 are MGHDK and SYGVNS. DNA for the CDR3: TGTGCCAGCAGTATTCTCGGGAGAGAAGCTTTCTTT. This codes for CASSILGREAFF. Based on the CDR3 plus reference TRBV25-1 and TRBJ1-1, the full variable domain is EADIYQTPRYLVIGTGKKITLECSQTMGHDKMYWYQQDPGMELHLIHYSYGVNSTEKGDLSSESTVSRIRTEHFPLTLESARPSHTSQYLCASSILGREAFFGQGTRLTVV.

The V gene is TRBV28, the J gene TRBJ2-5, with D unclear. The CDR3 totals 13 residues. V lost 4 bases and J lost 2, with 8 bases in between. CDR1 MDHEN and CDR2 SYDVKM come from the germline V gene. The CDR3 reads CASSSGRQETQYF. The CDR3 DNA sequence: TGTGCCAGCAGTTCTGGCAGACAAGAGACCCAGTACTTC.

This clone was counted a single time. The genes are TRBV27 and TRBJ1-6, with 12 bases that match TRBD1. The CDR3 covers 15 residues. Germline loops: CDR1 MNHEY, CDR2 SMNVEV (reference sequence). With V trimmed by 6 bases and J by 10 bases, 7 bases remained unmatched. The CDR3: CASRGAGTGGSPLHF. DNA of the CDR3: TGTGCCAGCAGGGGCGCCGGGACAGGGGGCTCACCCCTCCACTTT.

This clone was recorded a few times. The genes are TRBV7-2 and TRBJ2-5; perhaps TRBD2 as D (5 bases). The length of the CDR3 is 13 residues. The germline gives CDR1 SGHTA, CDR2 FQGNSA. The ends were cut back, 1 base at V and 5 bases at J, with 8 bases in the middle. DNA of the CDR3: TGTGCCAGCAGCTTAGGAGGGTTGGAGACCCAGTACTTC. Its protein product is CASSLGGLETQYF. The full variable domain, in which reference TRBV7-2 and TRBJ2-5 provide the parts outside the CDR3, is GAGVSQSPSNKVTEKGKDVELRCDPISGHTALYWYRQSLGQGLEFLIYFQGNSAPDKSGLPSDRFSAERTGGSVSTLTIQRTQQEDSAVYLCASSLGGLETQYFGPGTRLLVL.

V and J are TRBV18 and TRBJ1-1; 7 nucleotides line up with TRBD1. This CDR3 has 16 amino acids. V lost 3 bases to trimming and J lost 0 bases; unmatched junction nucleotides: 7. CDR1 KGHSH and CDR2 LQKENI come from the germline V gene. CDR3 sequence reads: CASSPLTGAMNTEAFF. CDR3 bases: TGTGCCAGCTCACCCCTTACAGGGGCTATGAACACTGAAGCTTTCTTT.

V is TRBV5-1 and J is TRBJ1-2; tentatively, D is TRBD1 (6 bases). The ends were cut back, 5 bases at V and 4 bases at J, with 15 bases in the middle. This CDR3 is 14 amino acids long. Germline V CDR1 and CDR2: SGHRS, YFSETQ. The CDR3 coding sequence is TGCGCCAGCAGGCGAGACCAGGGGACCTATGGCTACACCTTC. Its translation is CASRRDQGTYGYTF.

This clone was seen only once. The J gene is TRBJ1-5, the V gene TRBV6-1; 11 bases are shared with TRBD1. The CDR3 has 17 residues. J gave up 1 base and V 4 bases, and 6 bases lay outside the gene matches. CDR1 MNHNS and CDR2 SASEGT come from the germline V gene. CDR3 loop: CASSGPGTGGSNQPQHF. The DNA of the CDR3 is TGTGCCAGCAGTGGGCCCGGGACAGGGGGGAGCAATCAGCCCCAGCATTTT.

V usage is TRBV30 and J usage is TRBJ1-1; possible D gene TRBD1, 5 bases. The CDR3 runs to 12 residues. The germline V and J ends were trimmed by 0 bases and 11 bases, with 13 bases remaining between them. Germline CDR1 is GTSNPN and CDR2 is SVGIG (reference sequence). The CDR3 is CAWSVGRQNAFF. The CDR3 DNA sequence: TGTGCCTGGAGTGTTGGGCGACAGAACGCTTTCTTT. Together with reference TRBV30 and TRBJ1-1, the CDR3 gives the full variable domain: SQTIHQWPATLVQPVGSPLSLECTVEGTSNPNLYWYRQAAGRGLQLLFYSVGIGQISSEVPQNLSASRPQDRQFILSSKKLLLSDSGFYLCAWSVGRQNAFFGQGTRLTVV.

The chain joins TRBV28 to TRBJ1-2; 9 nucleotides match TRBD1. The V gene end was trimmed by 6 bases and the J gene end by 4 bases; junction bases not matched to a gene: 9. CDR3 size: 15 residues. CDR1 is MDHEN and CDR2 is SYDVKM in the germline V gene. The chain's CDR3 is CASSHDGQGSYGYTF. The CDR3 DNA follows: TGTGCCAGCAGCCATGATGGACAGGGGAGCTATGGCTACACCTTC.

This clone was seen just once. The rearrangement uses TRBV18 and TRBJ1-5; tentatively, D is TRBD1 (5 bases). Between the trimmed V and J ends, which lost 6 bases and 1 base, there was a span of 13 bases. The CDR3 totals 15 residues. Germline CDR1 is KGHSH and CDR2 is LQKENI. In nucleotides, the CDR3 is TGTGCCAGCTCTCTGGGGGGGGACAGCAATCAGCCCCAGCATTTT. Its protein is CASSLGGDSNQPQHF. Looking up the rest from reference TRBV18 and TRBJ1-5 gives the full variable domain: NAGVMQNPRHLVRRRGQEARLRCSPMKGHSHVYWYRQLPEEGLKFMVYLQKENIIDESGMPKERFSAEFPKEGPSILRIQQVVRGDSAAYFCASSLGGDSNQPQHFGDGTRLSIL.

The chain has TRBV4-2 and TRBJ2-1; a possible D gene is TRBD1 (5 bases). The CDR3 covers 17 residues. Per germline, CDR1 LGHNA and CDR2 YNFKEQ. Trimming pared 0 bases from V and 0 bases from J, leaving 12 bases between. CDR3 DNA: TGTGCCAGCAGCCAAGATCCCAGGGTCAGCTCCTACAATGAGCAGTTCTTC. As protein: CASSQDPRVSSYNEQFF.

The V and J genes are TRBV5-6 and TRBJ2-3, with D tentatively TRBD2 (7 bases). The CDR3 sequence is 17 residues long. Germline values: CDR1 SGHDT, CDR2 YYEEEE. The V and J ends lost 5 bases and 1 base respectively, with 20 bases between them. In DNA form, the CDR3 reads TGTGCCAGCAGTGGGGGCGGGAGAGGGTTTGGCACAGATACGCAGTATTTT. It translates to CASSGGGRGFGTDTQYF.

V is TRBV12-3 or TRBV12-4 and J is TRBJ1-5; D possibly corresponds to TRBD1 (6 bases). This CDR3 has 12 residues. The germline V and J ends were trimmed by 6 bases and 8 bases, with 11 bases remaining between them. CDR3 DNA: TGTGCCAGCAGGACAGGAGGTGAGCCCCAGCATTTT. Its translation: CASRTGGEPQHF.

The genes are TRBV14 and TRBJ2-1; 11 bases line up with TRBD2. The germline CDR1 and CDR2 sequences are SGHDN and FVKESK. After removal of 1 base from V and 4 bases from J, the junction contained 0 bases not matched to a gene. The CDR3 runs 15 residues. The CDR3 region is CASSQVAGGYNEQFF. Here the CDR3 DNA reads TGTGCCAGCAGCCAAGTAGCGGGAGGGTACAATGAGCAGTTCTTC.

The chain links TRBV6-5 to TRBJ1-2; D uncertain. Trimming left V 6 bases short and J 0 bases short, with 11 bases between. Germline V gene lookup returns CDR1 MNHEY and CDR2 SVGAGI. The CDR3 spans 14 residues. The CDR3 region is CASRQLQANYGYTF. As DNA, the CDR3 is TGTGCCAGCAGACAGCTTCAAGCTAACTATGGCTACACCTTC.

Only a few counts were recorded for this clone. The chain is built from TRBV4-2 and TRBJ2-5, with D perhaps matching TRBD1 (5 bases). The CDR3 totals 15 residues. Germline V gene data show CDR1 as LGHNA and CDR2 as YNFKEQ. V was pared by 1 base and J by 4 bases, with 13 bases between. This chain's CDR3 is CASSQVWQDTETQYF. The CDR3 DNA sequence: TGTGCCAGCAGCCAAGTATGGCAGGACACAGAGACCCAGTACTTC.